This paragraph reports one T cell receptor beta chain. The antigen it recognizes is unknown. The sample holds no much larger clone one base away, and base qualities are not on file. CDR1 GTSNPN and CDR2 SVGIG were looked up in the germline V gene (reference sequence). Unmatched junction bases come to 8, with V trimmed by 2 bases and J by 7 bases. Measured from the cysteine to the phenylalanine, the CDR3 is 14 residues long. Only CDR3 DNA is held: 42 bases, read in frame from base 1. The record originates from a study of cytomegalovirus exposure and HLA in healthy donors listed by TCRdb under 2017. The study in broad terms: According to a later analysis, one platform produced both the 120 validation repertoires and the 666 repertoires of the first cohort. Besides the first cohort of some 670 subjects, a separate validation cohort made up of roughly 130 different subjects was used. The study was designed to test whether signatures of past pathogen exposure could be identified by cataloging public T cell receptors. To predict cytomegalovirus infection status, the study combined high-throughput TCR immunosequencing, statistical association of individual TCRs with disease status, and machine learning.

The donors belonged to the validation cohort of roughly 120 subjects, which was separate from the roughly 670-subject first cohort. Findings and caveats that apply to the study as a whole: A later analysis found that TCRs clustered in the first cohort also tended to co-occur in the 120 or so validation repertoires, with more than 90% of cluster scores above 0. Cytomegalovirus status was reported to be diagnosed by the classifier with high specificity and sensitivity in both the original and validation cohorts. The validation cohort had no HLA typing available for a later analysis, so co-occurrence within that cohort was assessed over all 130 or so repertoires. Across donors, most TCR sequences were observed very rarely, whereas some public TCRs were present in many individuals. The authors suggested that the approach could potentially be extended to other disease states and immunological phenotypes. In the study, 164 TCR beta chains were listed as associated with cytomegalovirus. In vitro tests confirmed that three of the cytomegalovirus-associated TCR beta chains recognize cytomegalovirus antigens.

The library was produced with the immunoSEQ multiplex PCR assay. The authors processed their data as follows. A statistical classification framework was built to diagnose cytomegalovirus status from the catalog of TCR beta chain sequences. TCRdb took over this immuneACCESS table, retaining in-frame rearrangements with V and J assigned. Such tables are incomplete; in checked studies, under half of the missing clones stem from an unresolved V gene, and the remainder is unexplained. The DNA gave D and trimming, while V, J and clone size come from that table. The sample includes roughly 63,000 clones, with roughly nine tenths observed a single time. 0.95% to 1.5% of the sample comes from the top ten.

This clonotype was obtained from a woman aged 18 to 35 in good health and CMV-seronegative. The source material was PBMCs. Here the chain combines TRBV30 and TRBJ1-1; the junction holds 9 bases that match TRBD1. The DNA reads TGTGCCTGGAGTACCGGGACAGGGTTACTTGAAGCTTTCTTT. The resulting protein is CAWSTGTGLLEAFF.